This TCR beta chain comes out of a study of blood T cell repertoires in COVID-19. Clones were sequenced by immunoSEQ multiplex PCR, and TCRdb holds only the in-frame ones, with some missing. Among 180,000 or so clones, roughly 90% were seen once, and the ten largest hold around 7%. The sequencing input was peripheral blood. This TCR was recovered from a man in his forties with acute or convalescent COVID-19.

This CDR3 is CASSGGTRGETQYF. As DNA, the CDR3 is TGTGCCAGCAGCGGGGGGACTAGGGGAGAGACCCAGTACTTC. This chain joins TRBV7-2 and TRBJ2-5, with TRBD2 matching over 8 bases. The germline CDR1 and CDR2 sequences are SGHTA and FQGNSA. The V and J ends lost 5 bases and 4 bases, in that order; junction bases with no gene match: 6. The CDR3 runs to 14 residues.